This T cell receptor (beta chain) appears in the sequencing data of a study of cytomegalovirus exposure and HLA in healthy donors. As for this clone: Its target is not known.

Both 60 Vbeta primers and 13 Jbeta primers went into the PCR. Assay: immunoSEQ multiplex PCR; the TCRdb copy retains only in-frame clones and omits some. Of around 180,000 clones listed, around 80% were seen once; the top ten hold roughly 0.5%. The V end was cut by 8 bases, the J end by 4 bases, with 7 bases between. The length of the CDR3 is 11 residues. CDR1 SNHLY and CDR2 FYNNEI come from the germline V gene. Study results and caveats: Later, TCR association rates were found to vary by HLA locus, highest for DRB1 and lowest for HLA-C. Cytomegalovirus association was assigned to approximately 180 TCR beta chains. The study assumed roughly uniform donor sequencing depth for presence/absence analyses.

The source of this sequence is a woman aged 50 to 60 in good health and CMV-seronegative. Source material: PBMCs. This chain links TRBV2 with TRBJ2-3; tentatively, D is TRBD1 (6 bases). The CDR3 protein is CASAGADTQYF. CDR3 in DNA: TGTGCCAGCGCAGGGGCAGATACGCAGTATTTT.